The present TCR beta chain was sequenced within a study of shared clonotypes between healthy human individuals. Unmatched junction bases numbered 5, after V lost 1 base and J lost 3 bases. Germline CDR1 reads SGHVS; CDR2 reads FQNEAQ. This CDR3 contains 16 residues. Generated by immunoSEQ multiplex PCR, the TCRdb table keeps only in-frame clones and is missing some. The table lists about 700,000 clones, approximately 79% of them singletons, with less than 2% in the top ten. Material: memory CD4+ T cells sorted from blood. Regarding subset: CD45RA-negative fraction. V gene TRBV7-8 combines with J gene TRBJ2-7; 11 bases map to TRBD1. This receptor was obtained from a young woman in good health. This CDR3 reads CASSLGGTGGFYEQYF. CDR3 bases: TGTGCCAGCAGCTTAGGGGGGACAGGGGGTTTCTACGAGCAGTACTTC.